In this sample, the clone carrying this TCR beta chain turned up many times. As handled by the study authors: Using reference gene primer amplification, nucleated cell counts were estimated. Measured with immunoSEQ multiplex PCR; TCRdb has only the in-frame clones, and not every one. V, J and clone size reflect that table, while D and trimming were determined from the DNA. The sample yields over 130,000 clones, 70% to 80% seen once. The sample comes from a study of blood T cell repertoires in COVID-19. About the research overall: The study drew acute and convalescent COVID-19 samples from the United States, Italy and Spain. Sources were T cells, B-cell-depleted T cells, or PBMCs; the material itself was cDNA or gDNA.

The CDR3 contains 14 residues. V shed 6 bases and J shed 2 bases, with 14 bases lying between them. Germline V gives CDR1 SGHAT, CDR2 FQNNGV. Material: peripheral blood. This chain links TRBV11-2 with TRBJ2-7; tentative D call: TRBD1 (6 bases). The receptor was isolated from a woman of 80 years or more with active or convalescent COVID-19. In DNA, the CDR3 is TGTGCCAGCAGGACGGGACACCTAGCCTACGAGCAGTACTTC. Residues: CASRTGHLAYEQYF.